These 5 T cell receptor beta chains were sequenced from one sample in a study of breast tumors, draining lymph nodes, adjacent tissues. TCRdb itself ran the multiplex PCR reads through MiXCR, one entry per CDR3 protein. Here the sample spans 100,000 or so distinct CDR3 sequences, about 20% being singletons. Axillary draining lymph nodes of breast cancer patients supplied the node samples. Sequencing used axillary lymph node tissue. These receptors were obtained from a female donor with breast cancer. Some clones in this sample may be carry-over from other donors' samples.

This clonotype was counted ten times or more. The chain links TRBV6-5 to TRBJ1-6; D is uncertain. Germline V gene data show CDR1 as MNHEY and CDR2 as SVGAGI. The V end lost 0 bases, the J end lost 1 base, and 13 bases lay between the germline ends. There are 18 residues in the CDR3. The CDR3 region has the DNA TGTGCCAGCAGTTACTCGTTGCGTGGAGGTTCCTATAATTCACCCCTCCACTTT. Translated, it gives CASSYSLRGGSYNSPLHF.

There are many counts of this clonotype. V gene TRBV20-1 combines with J gene TRBJ2-7, with D possibly TRBD2 on 5 matching bases. The CDR3 loop spans 13 amino acids. Trimming pared 5 bases from V and 2 bases from J, leaving 13 bases between. Germline V lookup: CDR1 DFQATT, CDR2 SNEGSKA (reference sequence). The DNA for the CDR3 is TGCAGTGCTGAAAGACTACCTACCTACGAGCAGTACTTC. This gives the protein CSAERLPTYEQYF.

This clonotype was recorded at least ten times. This sequence joins TRBV5-6 and TRBJ2-7; D remains unclear. CDR1 is SGHDT and CDR2 is YYEEEE in the germline V gene. CDR3 length: 16 amino acids. Deletions cut 0 bases from V and 0 bases from J, with 13 bases between. CDR3 residues: CASSLVTWANSYEQYF. In DNA form, the CDR3 reads TGTGCCAGCAGCTTGGTCACCTGGGCTAACTCCTACGAGCAGTACTTC.

This clonotype was seen many times. The V gene is TRBV3-1, the J gene TRBJ1-6; D is perhaps TRBD1 (5 bases). From germline, CDR1 is LGHDT and CDR2 YNNKEL (reference sequence). V was trimmed by 4 bases and J by 8 bases, leaving 12 bases between them. The CDR3 has 14 amino acids. The CDR3 protein is CASSRTSRDSPLHF. In DNA form, the CDR3 reads TGTGCCAGCAGCCGCACCTCCAGGGATTCACCCCTCCACTTT.

This clonotype was detected a few times. This sequence joins TRBV28 and TRBJ2-7; D gene ambiguous. This CDR3 spans 11 amino acids. V was pared by 5 bases and J by 5 bases, with 7 bases between. The germline gives CDR1 MDHEN, CDR2 SYDVKM. The CDR3 loop is CASSQVHEQYF. CDR3 in DNA: TGTGCCAGCAGTCAAGTCCACGAGCAGTACTTC.